These 32 T cell receptor beta chains came from one sample sequenced in a study of T cells in Graves' hyperthyroidism and ophthalmopathy. TCR beta CDR3 sequences were amplified from RNA transcripts. First-round RT-PCR targeting the TCR CDR3 was performed with the HTBI primer set. Via MiXCR, TCRdb re-called the multiplex PCR reads, giving one row per CDR3 protein. The profile covers some 700,000 distinct CDR3 sequences, with roughly 17% appearing a single time and around a sixth taken by the ten largest. Sequencing was carried out using blood. The receptor source for this set is a man aged 45-65 years with Graves' hyperthyroidism.

This clonotype was seen repeatedly, ten times or more. The rearrangement joins TRBV2 to TRBJ2-1; D possibly corresponds to TRBD2 (5 bases). Trimming took off 3 bases at V and 3 bases at J, with 9 bases between the two ends. The CDR3 extends over 14 amino acids. Germline-derived CDR1 and CDR2 are SNHLY and FYNNEI. DNA of the CDR3: TGTGCCAGCAGTGACCAGCGGAACTACAATGAGCAGTTCTTC. This gives the protein CASSDQRNYNEQFF.

This clonotype was recorded at least ten times. The rearrangement links TRBV19 to TRBJ1-5; D unresolved. The CDR3 extends over 14 amino acids. The ends were cut back, 5 bases at V and 0 bases at J, with 8 bases in the middle. From germline, CDR1 is LNHDA and CDR2 SQIVND (reference sequence). The CDR3 DNA sequence: TGTGCCAGTAGTCTCAGTATTAGCAATCAGCCCCAGCATTTT. Translation gives CASSLSISNQPQHF.

A note on this clonotype: This may come from a read error, since a much larger clone is one base off. This chain joins TRBV3-1 and TRBJ1-2, with D hard to call. V was cut by 8 bases and J by 7 bases, with 14 bases left in between. Germline loops: CDR1 LGHDT, CDR2 YNNKEL (reference sequence). The CDR3 loop spans 12 amino acids. This chain's CDR3 is CASGEEWGGYTF. The CDR3 nucleotides read TGTGCCAGCGGCGAAGAGTGGGGTGGCTACACCTTC.

This clonotype was found a few times. V is TRBV20-1 and J is TRBJ2-7, with D possibly matching TRBD2 (5 bases). The germline CDR1 and CDR2 sequences are DFQATT and SNEGSKA (reference sequence). Deletions cut 6 bases from V and 2 bases from J, with 14 bases between. This CDR3 is 13 amino acids long. The CDR3 nucleotides are TGCAGTGCCGAAGGAACGGGAACCTACGAGCAGTACTTC. This encodes CSAEGTGTYEQYF.

In regard to this clonotype: This may be a read error, as it is one base from a much larger clone. This sequence joins TRBV5-1 and TRBJ1-1; the match to TRBD1 covers 9 bases. This CDR3 has 15 amino acids. The J segment lost 7 bases and the V segment lost 3 bases, leaving 10 bases of the junction unmatched. Germline CDR1 reads SGHRS; CDR2 reads YFSETQ. The CDR3 region is CASSSNRGRSIEAFF. The CDR3, as DNA: TGCGCCAGCAGCTCTAACAGGGGGCGGAGCATTGAAGCTTTCTTT.

This clonotype came up a few times. V and J are TRBV15 and TRBJ2-1; 10 bases are a match to TRBD2. V dropped 1 base and J dropped 3; count of bases not matched to a gene: 6. The germline V gene has CDR1 LNHNV and CDR2 YYDKDF (reference sequence). The CDR3 is 17 amino acids. In DNA, the CDR3 is TGTGCCACCAGCAGAGTATCTAGCGGGAGCCTCTACAATGAGCAGTTCTTC. This gives the protein CATSRVSSGSLYNEQFF. The full variable domain, its missing parts supplied by reference TRBV15 and TRBJ2-1, is DAMVIQNPRYQVTQFGKPVTLSCSQTLNHNVMYWYQQKSSQAPKLLFHYYDKDFNNEADTPDNFQSRRPNTSFCFLDIRSPGLGDTAMYLCATSRVSSGSLYNEQFFGPGTRLTVL.

Ten or more counts support this clonotype. The chain joins TRBV12-3 or TRBV12-4 to TRBJ2-3; TRBD2 matches 11 bases. CDR3 length: 19 residues. V was pared by 4 bases and J by 2 bases, with 14 bases of the junction left unmatched. The CDR3 region has the DNA TGTGCCAGCAGTTCTCATCCGGGACTAGCGGTCCAATACACAGATACGCAGTATTTT. Translation gives CASSSHPGLAVQYTDTQYF.

The chain joins TRBV20-1 to TRBJ1-3, with D hard to call. This CDR3 spans 14 amino acids. The germline gives CDR1 DFQATT, CDR2 SNEGSKA (reference sequence). V lost 6 bases and J 2 bases, leaving 14 bases between the germline ends. The CDR3 region is CSAQARAAGNTIYF. CDR3 in DNA: TGCAGTGCCCAGGCTCGTGCCGCTGGAAACACCATATATTTT.

This clonotype was detected only a few times. The J gene is TRBJ2-3, the V gene TRBV7-9; 9 nucleotides line up with TRBD2. This CDR3 region has 17 residues. In germline, CDR1 is SEHNR, CDR2 FQNEAQ (reference sequence). V shed 0 bases and J 2 bases; nucleotides not matched to a gene: 6. The chain's CDR3 is CASSLALREGFTDTQYF. CDR3 nucleotides: TGTGCCAGCAGCTTAGCCTTGCGGGAGGGTTTCACAGATACGCAGTATTTT.

This clonotype was found many times. This sequence joins TRBV6-2 or TRBV6-3 and TRBJ2-7, with 8 bases that match TRBD2. The length of the CDR3 is 15 residues. Trimming at V came to 0 bases and at J to 2 bases, leaving 3 bases not matched to a gene. From germline, CDR1 is MNHEY and CDR2 SVGEGT. The CDR3 is CASSYSVGRAYEQYF. CDR3 in DNA: TGTGCCAGCAGTTACTCGGTCGGGAGGGCCTACGAGCAGTACTTC.

A few counts support this clonotype. The V and J genes are TRBV20-1 and TRBJ2-1; a possible D gene is TRBD1 (5 bases). The CDR3 runs 15 residues. V lost 3 bases to trimming and J lost 2 bases, with 14 bases between them. The V gene's germline CDR1 is DFQATT and CDR2 SNEGSKA (reference sequence). As DNA, the CDR3 is TGCAGTGCTAGTTTCCGGAAAGGGGCCTACAATGAGCAGTTCTTC. This translates into CSASFRKGAYNEQFF.

The chain joins TRBV11-2 to TRBJ2-1, with D possibly being TRBD1 (6 bases). This CDR3 is built from 15 residues. The ends were cut back, 5 bases at V and 4 bases at J, with 15 bases in the middle. Germline CDR1 reads SGHAT; CDR2 reads FQNNGV. CDR3: CASSPNRDNYNEQFF. The CDR3 DNA reads TGTGCCAGCAGCCCTAACCGGGACAATTACAATGAGCAGTTCTTC.

This clonotype was counted at least ten times. The chain couples TRBV28 to TRBJ2-2, with 10 positions matching TRBD2. V shed 5 bases, J shed 5 bases, and the junction held 11 bases outside the gene matches. CDR3 size: 17 residues. Germline-derived CDR1 and CDR2 are MDHEN and SYDVKM. The DNA of the CDR3 is TGTGCCAGCAGTCCCCGGCTAGCGGGAGATATAACCGGGGAGCTGTTTTTT. Translated: CASSPRLAGDITGELFF.

This clonotype was observed many times. The V call is TRBV6-1, the J call TRBJ2-1; 12 positions agree with TRBD2. This CDR3 region has 21 residues. The germline V gene encodes CDR1 MNHNS and CDR2 SASEGT. The V segment lost 5 bases and the J segment 1 base; nucleotides outside the gene matches: 18. The CDR3 region is CASSPARLAGERGGSYNEQFF. The CDR3 DNA follows: TGTGCCAGCAGTCCGGCTAGACTAGCGGGAGAAAGGGGAGGTTCCTACAATGAGCAGTTCTTC.

V usage is TRBV11-1 and J usage is TRBJ2-2; the D gene is possibly TRBD1 (5 bases). Germline CDR1 reads SGHAT; CDR2 reads FQDESV (reference sequence). The CDR3 extends over 14 amino acids. Trimming removed 2 bases at V and 7 bases at J, with 11 bases between. As DNA, the CDR3 is TGTGCCAGCAGCTTAAGCAACAGGATCGGGGAGCTGTTTTTT. It codes for CASSLSNRIGELFF. The full variable domain, with the rest looked up from reference TRBV11-1 and TRBJ2-2, is EAEVAQSPRYKITEKSQAVAFWCDPISGHATLYWYRQILGQGPELLVQFQDESVVDDSQLPKDRFSAERLKGVDSTLKIQPAELGDSAMYLCASSLSNRIGELFFGEGSRLTVL.

This clonotype turned up a few times. The V gene is TRBV5-1, the J gene TRBJ2-1; D is unclear. The V gene lost 0 bases and the J gene lost 3 bases, with 16 bases spanning the gap. Germline CDR1 is SGHRS and CDR2 is YFSETQ. This CDR3 has 17 residues. CDR3 sequence reads: CASSLAPGPTIYNEQFF. CDR3 nucleotide sequence: TGCGCCAGCAGCTTGGCTCCAGGACCGACCATCTACAATGAGCAGTTCTTC. Full variable domain (missing parts from reference TRBV5-1 and TRBJ2-1): KAGVTQTPRYLIKTRGQQVTLSCSPISGHRSVSWYQQTPGQGLQFLFEYFSETQRNKGNFPGRFSGRQFSNSRSEMNVSTLELGDSALYLCASSLAPGPTIYNEQFFGPGTRLTVL.

This clonotype showed up many times. The rearrangement uses TRBV7-9 and TRBJ2-1; 9 bases match TRBD2. CDR1 SEHNR and CDR2 FQNEAQ come from the germline V gene (reference sequence). The junction had 17 bases not matched to a gene; V was cut back by 7 bases and J by 7 bases. CDR3 size: 17 residues. The CDR3: CASTLVSSSGRTNEQFF. DNA of the CDR3: TGTGCCAGCACCCTCGTCTCGTCCAGCGGGAGGACTAATGAGCAGTTCTTC. Full variable domain (remainder filled in from reference TRBV7-9 and TRBJ2-1): DTGVSQNPRHKITKRGQNVTFRCDPISEHNRLYWYRQTLGQGPEFLTYFQNEAQLEKSRLLSDRFSAERPKGSFSTLEIQRTEQGDSAMYLCASTLVSSSGRTNEQFFGPGTRLTVL.

The V gene is TRBV7-9, the J gene TRBJ2-3; 7 bases align to TRBD2. Trimming removed 3 bases from V and 11 bases from J; junction bases left unmatched: 8. CDR3 length: 13 residues. Germline-derived CDR1 and CDR2 are SEHNR and FQNEAQ (reference sequence). The CDR3, as DNA: TGTGCCAGCAGCTTGGGACTAAAGGACTTGCAGTATTTT. Translating gives CASSLGLKDLQYF.

V and J are TRBV28 and TRBJ1-1, with D unresolved. V gave up 2 bases and J gave up 7 bases, with 14 bases separating them. CDR3 size: 14 residues. Germline values: CDR1 MDHEN, CDR2 SYDVKM. Here the CDR3 reads CASSLNLPGIEAFF. CDR3 DNA sequence: TGTGCCAGCAGTTTAAACCTCCCCGGGATTGAAGCTTTCTTT.

The chain uses TRBV5-1 and TRBJ2-5, with 9 bases aligning to TRBD2. From germline, CDR1 is SGHRS and CDR2 YFSETQ. CDR3 length equals 14 residues. V trimming: 5 bases; J trimming: 1 base; junction bases outside the gene matches: 3. CDR3 protein: CASRSTSGQETQYF. The DNA of the CDR3 is TGCGCCAGCAGATCGACTAGCGGCCAAGAGACCCAGTACTTC.

This clonotype was observed a few times. J is TRBJ1-5 and V is TRBV19; 10 nucleotides match TRBD1. This CDR3 comprises 16 residues. Germline values: CDR1 LNHDA, CDR2 SQIVND (reference sequence). Unmatched junction bases numbered 9, after V lost 3 bases and J lost 7 bases. The CDR3 DNA sequence: TGTGCCAGTAGTATTAGGGACAGGGGCGCGGGACAGCCCCAGCATTTT. It translates to CASSIRDRGAGQPQHF.

The table lists this clonotype with a count of one. The CDR3 coding sequence is TGTGCCAGCAGCTTTGCAGGGGACCGCAATGAGCAGTTCTTC. Amino acid sequence: CASSFAGDRNEQFF. V is TRBV7-2 and J is TRBJ2-1; possibly TRBD1 for D (6 bases). Germline assignment: CDR1 SGHTA and CDR2 FQGNSA. V was clipped by 3 bases and J by 6 bases, with 12 bases between them. This CDR3 has 14 amino acids. Looking up the rest from reference TRBV7-2 and TRBJ2-1 gives the full variable domain: GAGVSQSPSNKVTEKGKDVELRCDPISGHTALYWYRQSLGQGLEFLIYFQGNSAPDKSGLPSDRFSAERTGGSVSTLTIQRTQQEDSAVYLCASSFAGDRNEQFFGPGTRLTVL.

The rearrangement uses TRBV4-1 and TRBJ2-7; 7 bases are a match to TRBD1. Germline CDR1 is MGHRA and CDR2 is YSYEKL. The CDR3 extends over 15 amino acids. The ends lost 2 bases at V and 2 bases at J; junction bases unmatched: 6. The CDR3 sequence: CASSQQGVPPYEQYF. In DNA, the CDR3 is TGCGCCAGCAGCCAACAGGGGGTTCCCCCCTACGAGCAGTACTTC.

This clonotype was picked up many times. This chain joins TRBV5-5 and TRBJ2-5, with 10 bases aligning to TRBD2. V shed 5 bases and J 1 base; nucleotides not matched to a gene: 8. The CDR3 is 16 amino acids. Germline V lookup: CDR1 SGHKS, CDR2 YYEKEE (reference sequence). The CDR3 coding sequence is TGTGCCAGCAGTACTGGACTAGCGGCCCTCCAAGAGACCCAGTACTTC. Its translation: CASSTGLAALQETQYF.

In its sample, this clonotype was seen a few times. V usage is TRBV24-1 and J usage is TRBJ1-2; TRBD1 agrees at 7 bases. The CDR3 has 14 amino acids. Germline CDR1 is KGHDR and CDR2 is SFDVKD. Losses at the gene ends were 3 bases for V and 8 bases for J; bases not matched to a gene: 8. CDR3 coding DNA: TGTGCCACCAGTGATATAAGGGGGCAGGAGGGCTACACCTTC. This gives the protein CATSDIRGQEGYTF.

In its sample, this clonotype was seen many times. This rearrangement joins TRBV14 to TRBJ2-3; 12 bases align to TRBD2. The V segment lost 3 bases and the J segment 2 bases; nucleotides outside the gene matches: 3. CDR3 length: 16 residues. Germline V gene lookup returns CDR1 SGHDN and CDR2 FVKESK. CDR3 sequence reads: CASSHGLAGFTDTQYF. CDR3 in DNA: TGTGCCAGCAGCCACGGACTAGCGGGATTCACAGATACGCAGTATTTT.

In this sample, this clonotype turned up many times. The V and J genes are TRBV3-1 and TRBJ1-5; TRBD1 matches 8 bases. The CDR3 totals 15 residues. Unmatched junction bases numbered 4, after V lost 6 bases and J lost 0 bases. The germline V gene encodes CDR1 LGHDT and CDR2 YNNKEL (reference sequence). The CDR3 sequence: CASSLGTGSNQPQHF. CDR3 sequence (DNA): TGTGCCAGCAGTTTAGGGACAGGTAGCAATCAGCCCCAGCATTTT.

This clonotype was seen repeatedly, ten times or more. The CDR3 coding sequence is TGTGCCTGGAGTTCGAAGGAGGACTATGGCTACACCTTC. Protein sequence: CAWSSKEDYGYTF. The rearrangement links TRBV30 to TRBJ1-2, with D hard to call. The CDR3 sequence is 13 residues long. Deletions cut 2 bases from V and 3 bases from J, with 10 bases between. CDR1 is GTSNPN, CDR2 SVGIG, per germline (reference sequence).

The sample holds many counts of this clonotype. The chain uses TRBV10-3 and TRBJ2-1, with unresolved D. The germline CDR1 and CDR2 sequences are ENHRY and SYGVKD. V gave up 0 bases and J gave up 3 bases, with 6 bases separating them. There are 14 residues in the CDR3. The CDR3 is CAISESGGYNEQFF. CDR3 sequence (DNA): TGTGCCATCAGTGAGTCTGGCGGCTACAATGAGCAGTTCTTC.

This clonotype was picked up a small number of times. The chain joins TRBV24-1 to TRBJ2-1; 8 positions agree with TRBD1. From germline, CDR1 is KGHDR and CDR2 SFDVKD. Germline trimming cut 9 bases from V and 0 bases from J; bases unmatched to any gene: 9. There are 16 residues in the CDR3. This chain's CDR3 is CATSDNRGSSYNEQFF. In DNA form, the CDR3 reads TGTGCCACCTCAGACAACAGGGGGAGCTCCTACAATGAGCAGTTCTTC.

This clonotype was counted between two and nine times. The chain is built from TRBV10-2 and TRBJ1-5; D is ambiguous. This CDR3 is built from 14 residues. CDR1 is WSHSY and CDR2 is SAAADI in the germline V gene. Trimming left V 0 bases short and J 3 bases short, with 6 bases between. The CDR3 is CASSESNYNQPQHF. Here the CDR3 DNA reads TGCGCCAGCAGTGAGTCTAACTACAATCAGCCCCAGCATTTT.

This clonotype has at least ten counts. The chain links TRBV5-1 to TRBJ2-7, with D unclear. CDR1 SGHRS and CDR2 YFSETQ come from the germline V gene. V lost 4 bases to trimming and J lost 1 base, with 12 bases between them. The CDR3 has 14 residues. The chain's CDR3 is CASSPLDGSYEQYF. The DNA for the CDR3 is TGCGCCAGCAGCCCTCTAGACGGTTCCTACGAGCAGTACTTC.